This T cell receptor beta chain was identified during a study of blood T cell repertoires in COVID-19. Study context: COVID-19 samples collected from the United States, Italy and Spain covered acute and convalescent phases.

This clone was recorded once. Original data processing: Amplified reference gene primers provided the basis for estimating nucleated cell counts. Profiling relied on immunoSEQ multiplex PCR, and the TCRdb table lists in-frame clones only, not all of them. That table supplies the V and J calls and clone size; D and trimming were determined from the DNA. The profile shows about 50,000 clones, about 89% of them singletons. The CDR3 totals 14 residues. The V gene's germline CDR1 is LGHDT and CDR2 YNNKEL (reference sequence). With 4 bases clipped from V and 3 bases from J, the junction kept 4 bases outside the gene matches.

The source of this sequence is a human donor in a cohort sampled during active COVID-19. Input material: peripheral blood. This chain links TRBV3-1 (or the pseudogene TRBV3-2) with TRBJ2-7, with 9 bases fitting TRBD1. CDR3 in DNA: TGTGCCAGCAGCCCCCGGACAGGGGACTACGAGCAGTACGTC. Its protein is CASSPRTGDYEQYV.